The 25 T cell receptor beta chains presented below share a single source sample, sequenced in a study of blood T cell repertoires in COVID-19. This table comes from immunoSEQ multiplex PCR, and its TCRdb copy is limited to in-frame clones, with some not included. Counted here are 30,000 to 40,000 clones, 85% to 90% occurring once; the ten biggest clones make up around 13%. The source material was peripheral blood. The receptors derive from a man in his 70s with active COVID-19.

Only one count was recorded for this clone. V gene TRBV5-4 combines with J gene TRBJ1-1, with unresolved D. Trimming took 3 bases from V and 3 from J, leaving 15 bases between them. The CDR3 is 15 residues long. The germline V gene has CDR1 SGHNT and CDR2 YYREEE (reference sequence). Here the CDR3 reads CASSSDNLPDTEAFF. The CDR3 DNA is TGTGCCAGCAGCTCCGACAATCTCCCGGACACTGAAGCTTTCTTT.

The rearrangement links TRBV18 to TRBJ2-1; the match to TRBD2 covers 11 bases. Germline-derived CDR1 and CDR2 are KGHSH and LQKENI. The CDR3 is made up of 20 amino acids. Trimming cost V 3 bases and J 7 bases; bases outside gene matches: 20. The CDR3 DNA sequence: TGTGCCAGCTCACCGGGGCTAGCGGGAGGTCTGGCCCGACCCCGGAATGAGCAGTTCTTC. It specifies CASSPGLAGGLARPRNEQFF.

This chain joins TRBV6-6 and TRBJ2-3; no reliable D call. V lost 7 bases, J lost 3 bases, and 5 bases lay in between. CDR3 length: 11 amino acids. CDR1 MNHNY and CDR2 SVGAGI come from the germline V gene (reference sequence). The CDR3 region is CASKRTDTQYF. Here the CDR3 DNA reads TGTGCCAGCAAGAGGACAGATACGCAGTATTTT.

This clone was seen a handful of times. V is TRBV3-1 (or the pseudogene TRBV3-2) and J is TRBJ2-1; TRBD2 might be the D (6 bases). The germline CDR1 and CDR2 sequences are LGHDT and YNNKEL (reference sequence). This CDR3 is 15 amino acids long. V shed 0 bases and J shed 0 bases, with 6 bases lying between them. The CDR3 bases are TGTGCCAGCAGCCAAGATAGCGGCTCCTACAATGAGCAGTTCTTC. The encoded protein is CASSQDSGSYNEQFF.

This clone was counted once. The chain recombines TRBV5-6 with TRBJ2-3, with 8 bases fitting TRBD2. V was pared by 1 base and J by 6 bases, with 10 bases of the junction left unmatched. There are 16 residues in the CDR3. Per the germline V gene, CDR1 is SGHDT and CDR2 is YYEEEE. This CDR3 reads CASSLSISGSEDTQYF. The CDR3 region has the DNA TGTGCCAGCAGCTTGTCAATAAGCGGGAGTGAGGATACGCAGTATTTT.

The chain carries TRBV5-4 and TRBJ1-4, with TRBD1 as a possible D gene (6 bases). Germline V lookup: CDR1 SGHNT, CDR2 YYREEE (reference sequence). The V end lost 3 bases, the J end lost 5 bases, and 14 bases lay between the germline ends. The CDR3 sequence is 15 residues long. CDR3 nucleotides: TGTGCCAGCAGCTCTTCCGGGACAAACAATGAAAAACTGTTTTTT. Its protein product is CASSSSGTNNEKLFF.

The chain recombines TRBV2 with TRBJ2-5; 9 nucleotides match TRBD2. CDR3 length equals 16 residues. J gave up 3 bases and V 3 bases, and 8 bases lay outside the gene matches. The germline V gene encodes CDR1 SNHLY and CDR2 FYNNEI. CDR3 region: CASSDSGIAGEETQYF. DNA of the CDR3: TGTGCCAGCAGTGATAGCGGGATAGCGGGAGAAGAGACCCAGTACTTC.

The rearrangement joins TRBV7-8 to TRBJ2-7; possible D gene TRBD2, 5 bases. The V and J ends lost 5 bases and 1 base respectively, with 21 bases between them. This CDR3 region has 17 residues. Germline loops: CDR1 SGHVS, CDR2 FQNEAQ. The CDR3 nucleotides are TGTGCCAGCAGCAGCTTCTGGAGGCAGGTAGTTTCCTACGAGCAGTACTTC. Its translation is CASSSFWRQVVSYEQYF.

This chain connects TRBV15 to TRBJ1-1, with a possible D match to TRBD1 (5 bases). This CDR3 is built from 17 residues. Trimming pared 2 bases from V and 1 base from J, leaving 17 bases between. Looked up from germline, CDR1 is LNHNV and CDR2 is YYDKDF (reference sequence). The CDR3 here is CATSRPPGGYPNTEAFF. As DNA, the CDR3 is TGTGCCACCAGCAGACCCCCCGGGGGGTACCCGAACACTGAAGCTTTCTTT.

By proportion, this clone is medium-sized (0.01 to 0.1%). The chain uses TRBV3-1 (or the pseudogene TRBV3-2) and TRBJ2-1; 8 bases align to TRBD1. CDR3 size: 17 residues. Germline CDR1 and CDR2: LGHDT and YNNKEL (reference sequence). V gave up 0 bases and J gave up 8 bases; unmatched junction bases: 12. The CDR3 DNA reads TGTGCCAGCAGCCAAGAAAAGGACAGGGTATTAATTGATGAGCAGTTCTTC. Protein sequence: CASSQEKDRVLIDEQFF.

The chain uses TRBV21-1 and TRBJ1-5; the table's D call of TRBD1 was not tested on the DNA. TRBV21-1 constitutes a pseudogene. The CDR3 contains 20 residues. The CDR3 is CASSKERPGTGDLSNQPQHF. DNA for the CDR3: TGTGCCAGCAGCAAAGAGAGGCCCGGGACAGGGGACCTTAGCAATCAGCCCCAGCATTTT.

This chain joins TRBV25-1 and TRBJ1-1; a possible D gene is TRBD1 (6 bases). The ends were cut back, 3 bases at V and 5 bases at J, with 10 bases in the middle. This CDR3 comprises 13 residues. Germline-derived CDR1 and CDR2 are MGHDK and SYGVNS. In DNA form, the CDR3 reads TGTGCCAGCAGTGACTATCAGGGGACTGAAGCTTTCTTT. Encoded protein: CASSDYQGTEAFF.

V is TRBV19 and J is TRBJ2-5, with no clear D. The CDR3 contains 14 residues. Per the germline V gene, CDR1 is LNHDA and CDR2 is SQIVND (reference sequence). With 10 bases removed from V and 5 bases from J, the gap between germline ends came to 20 bases. This chain's CDR3 is CATRPALYDETQYF. The CDR3 region has the DNA TGTGCCACCCGACCGGCACTATACGATGAGACCCAGTACTTC.

The V gene is TRBV5-5, the J gene TRBJ1-4, with unresolved D. V was clipped by 2 bases and J by 10 bases, with 9 bases between them. The CDR3 covers 12 residues. Per germline, CDR1 SGHKS and CDR2 YYEKEE (reference sequence). The CDR3: CASSFELRKLFF. The CDR3, as DNA: TGTGCCAGCAGCTTCGAACTCCGAAAACTGTTTTTT. Looking up the rest from reference TRBV5-5 and TRBJ1-4 gives the full variable domain: DAGVTQSPTHLIKTRGQQVTLRCSPISGHKSVSWYQQVLGQGPQFIFQYYEKEERGRGNFPDRFSARQFPNYSSELNVNALLLGDSALYLCASSFELRKLFFGSGTQLSVL.

The V gene is TRBV4-1, the J gene TRBJ2-1; 15 bases line up with TRBD2. Trimming at V came to 0 bases and at J to 0 bases, leaving 3 bases not matched to a gene. CDR1 is MGHRA and CDR2 is YSYEKL in the germline V gene. The CDR3 runs to 19 residues. Written as DNA, the CDR3 is TGCGCCAGCAGCCAAGAGGGACTAGCGGGGGGTCCCTCCTACAATGAGCAGTTCTTC. Translation: CASSQEGLAGGPSYNEQFF.

V and J are TRBV19 and TRBJ1-1; no firm D call. The CDR3 consists of 14 residues. Germline CDR1 is LNHDA and CDR2 is SQIVND (reference sequence). Trimming shortened V by 3 bases and J by 4 bases, and 12 bases separated the two germline ends. For the CDR3, the DNA is TGTGCCAGTAGTATTACGGGAGGGAGCACTGAAGCTTTCTTT. It translates to CASSITGGSTEAFF.

By share, this clone counts as medium-sized (0.01 to 0.1%). J is TRBJ2-7 and V is TRBV7-9; 9 bases are a match to TRBD1. CDR3 size: 15 residues. The germline V gene has CDR1 SEHNR and CDR2 FQNEAQ (reference sequence). With V trimmed by 1 base and J by 3 bases, 4 bases remained unmatched. The CDR3 DNA sequence: TGTGCCAGCAGCTTAGGGGACAGGGTGATCTACGAGCAGTACTTC. Amino acid sequence: CASSLGDRVIYEQYF.

The chain uses TRBV4-1 and TRBJ1-2; 7 bases align to TRBD1. This CDR3 comprises 14 residues. The germline CDR1 and CDR2 sequences are MGHRA and YSYEKL. The V segment lost 2 bases and the J segment 7 bases; nucleotides outside the gene matches: 7. The CDR3 reads CASSQNRGLSGYTF. The CDR3 DNA reads as TGCGCCAGCAGCCAAAACAGGGGACTCAGTGGCTACACCTTC.

The V call is TRBV27, the J call TRBJ2-1; 8 bases align to TRBD1. This CDR3 spans 14 amino acids. V lost 2 bases and J lost 8; bases outside the gene matches: 5. Germline assignment: CDR1 MNHEY and CDR2 SMNVEV (reference sequence). In DNA, the CDR3 is TGTGCCAGCAGTTTAATAGACAGGGGCGATGAGCAGTTCTTC. Its protein is CASSLIDRGDEQFF.

The chain has TRBV6-2 or TRBV6-3 and TRBJ2-1, with 9 bases that match TRBD2. The length of the CDR3 is 13 residues. V shed 2 bases and J 15 bases; nucleotides not matched to a gene: 8. Per the germline V gene, CDR1 is MNHEY and CDR2 is SVGEGT. The DNA of the CDR3 is TGTGCCAGCAGTTACGAAGCGGGAGGATCAGGGTTCTTC. Protein: CASSYEAGGSGFF.

The chain carries TRBV5-4 and TRBJ2-1; TRBD2 matches 8 bases. The germline CDR1 and CDR2 sequences are SGHNT and YYREEE (reference sequence). The CDR3 loop spans 14 amino acids. Losses at the gene ends were 6 bases for V and 3 bases for J; bases not matched to a gene: 5. The CDR3 coding sequence is TGTGCCAGCACTAGCGGGCTTATCTACAATGAGCAGTTCTTC. Translating it yields CASTSGLIYNEQFF.

The V and J genes are TRBV6-5 and TRBJ1-6; 8 bases line up with TRBD1. From germline, CDR1 is MNHEY and CDR2 SVGAGI. V lost 2 bases to trimming and J lost 7 bases; unmatched junction nucleotides: 4. The CDR3 totals 15 residues. CDR3 protein: CASSYRTGGNSPLHF. DNA for the CDR3: TGTGCCAGCAGTTACCGCACAGGGGGAAATTCACCCCTCCACTTT.

The V and J genes are TRBV6-1 and TRBJ2-1; 9 positions match TRBD1. Germline trimming cut 1 base from V and 2 bases from J; bases unmatched to any gene: 6. Germline V gene sequence: CDR1 MNHNS, CDR2 SASEGT. The CDR3 length is 17 residues. The CDR3 region has the DNA TGTGCCAGCAGTGAAGAGAGGACAGGGGCCCCCTACAATGAGCAGTTCTTC. Amino acid sequence: CASSEERTGAPYNEQFF.

This chain connects TRBV21-1 to TRBJ1-5. TRBV21-1 has pseudogene status. The CDR3 is made up of 15 amino acids. CDR3 loop: CASSKREVVVQPQHF. As DNA, the CDR3 is TGTGCCAGCAGCAAAAGGGAGGTTGTGGTTCAGCCCCAGCATTTT.

The CDR3 reads CASSESRAYEQYF. In nucleotides, the CDR3 is TGCGCCAGCAGTGAGTCCAGGGCTTACGAGCAGTACTTC. The chain has TRBV10-2 and TRBJ2-7; possible D gene TRBD1, 5 bases. This CDR3 spans 13 amino acids. Germline loops: CDR1 WSHSY, CDR2 SAAADI. Trimming stripped 0 bases from V and 4 bases from J, with 7 bases between.